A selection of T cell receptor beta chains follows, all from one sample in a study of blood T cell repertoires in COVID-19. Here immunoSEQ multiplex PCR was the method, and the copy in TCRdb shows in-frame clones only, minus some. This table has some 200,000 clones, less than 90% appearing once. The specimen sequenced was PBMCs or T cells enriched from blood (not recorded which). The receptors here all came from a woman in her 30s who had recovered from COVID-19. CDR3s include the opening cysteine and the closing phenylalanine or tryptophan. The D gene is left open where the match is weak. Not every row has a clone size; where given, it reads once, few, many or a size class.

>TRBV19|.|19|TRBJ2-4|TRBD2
CASSMIPLAGGPVKNIQYF
TGTGCCAGTAGTATGATCCCTCTAGCGGGGGGGCCCGTCAAAAACATTCAGTACTTC
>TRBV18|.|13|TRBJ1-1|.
CASSYRDDTEAFF
TGTGCCAGCTCCTACAGGGATGACACTGAAGCTTTCTTT
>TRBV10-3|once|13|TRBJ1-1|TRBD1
CAISERGDREAFF
TGTGCCATCAGTGAGCGGGGGGACAGGGAAGCTTTCTTT
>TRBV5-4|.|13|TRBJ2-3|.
CASSSGGEDTQYF
TGTGCCAGCAGCTCGGGGGGCGAGGATACGCAGTATTTT
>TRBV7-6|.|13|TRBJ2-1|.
CASSLNRDNEQFF
TGTGCCAGCAGCTTAAACAGGGACAATGAGCAGTTCTTC
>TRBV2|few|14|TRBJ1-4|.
CASSTTRTNEKLFF
TGTGCCAGCAGTACGACTAGGACGAATGAAAAACTGTTTTTT
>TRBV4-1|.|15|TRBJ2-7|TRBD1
CASSQGQGENYEQYF
TGCGCCAGCAGCCAAGGACAGGGGGAGAACTACGAGCAGTACTTC
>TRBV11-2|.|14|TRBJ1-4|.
CASSTGIANEKLFF
TGTGCCAGCAGCACCGGGATAGCTAATGAAAAACTGTTTTTT
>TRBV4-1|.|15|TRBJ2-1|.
CASSQEGRAVDEQFF
TGCGCCAGCAGCCAAGAGGGCAGGGCGGTCGATGAGCAGTTCTTC
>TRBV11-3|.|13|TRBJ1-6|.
CASSLDTGSPLHF
TGTGCCAGCAGCTTAGATACAGGTTCACCCCTCCACTTT
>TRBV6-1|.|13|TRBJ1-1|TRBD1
CASSDLDRGLCFF
TGTGCCAGCAGTGACCTGGACAGGGGTTTGTGTTTCTTT
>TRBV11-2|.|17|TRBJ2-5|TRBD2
CASSLALSGGGVETQYF
TGTGCCAGCAGCTTAGCCCTGAGCGGGGGGGGCGTTGAGACCCAGTACTTC
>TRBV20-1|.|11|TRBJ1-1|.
CSAFRGTEAFF
TGCAGTGCTTTCCGGGGGACTGAAGCTTTCTTT
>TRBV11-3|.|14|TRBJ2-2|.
CASSLDGGTGELFF
TGTGCCAGCAGCTTAGATGGCGGGACCGGGGAGCTGTTTTTT
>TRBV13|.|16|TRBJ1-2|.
CASSLYRTDSDYGYTF
TGTGCCAGCAGCTTATACAGGACAGATAGCGACTATGGCTACACCTTC
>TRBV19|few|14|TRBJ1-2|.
CASSTQRTNYGYTF
TGTGCCAGTAGTACACAGAGAACTAACTATGGCTACACCTTC
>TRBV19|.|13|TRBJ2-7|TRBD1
CASSSLDRAEQYF
TGTGCCAGTAGTTCCCTGGACAGGGCCGAGCAGTACTTC
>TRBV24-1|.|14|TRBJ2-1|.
CATSDSSSYNEQFF
TGTGCCACCAGTGATTCGAGCTCCTACAATGAGCAGTTCTTC
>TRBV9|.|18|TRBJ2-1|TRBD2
CASSVVGWTSGGYNEQFF
TGTGCCAGCAGCGTAGTAGGGTGGACTAGCGGGGGTTACAATGAGCAGTTCTTC
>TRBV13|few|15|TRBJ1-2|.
CASSYSSGGPGGYTF
TGTGCCAGCAGCTACTCCTCAGGCGGCCCGGGGGGCTACACCTTC
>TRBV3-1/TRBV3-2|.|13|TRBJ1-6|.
CASSQILNSPLHF
TGTGCCAGCAGCCAAATCCTGAATTCACCCCTCCACTTT
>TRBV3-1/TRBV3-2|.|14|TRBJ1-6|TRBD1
CASSQGTGDSPLHF
TGTGCCAGCAGCCAGGGGACAGGGGATTCACCCCTCCACTTT
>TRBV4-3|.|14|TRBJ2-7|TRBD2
CASSQGTSGYEQYF
TGCGCCAGCAGCCAAGGGACTAGCGGCTACGAGCAGTACTTC
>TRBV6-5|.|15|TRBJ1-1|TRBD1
CASSYGTGDSSEAFF
TGTGCCAGCAGTTACGGGACAGGGGATTCTTCGGAAGCTTTCTTT
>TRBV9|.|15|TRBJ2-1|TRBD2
CASSEGSGGYNEQFF
TGTGCCAGCAGCGAGGGGAGCGGGGGCTACAATGAGCAGTTCTTC
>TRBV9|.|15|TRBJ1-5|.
CASSVGAGLDMPQHF
TGTGCCAGCAGCGTGGGAGCGGGGTTGGATATGCCCCAGCATTTT
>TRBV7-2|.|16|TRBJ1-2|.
CASSLVAGRGGYGYTF
TGTGCCAGCAGCTTAGTGGCCGGCCGGGGTGGCTATGGCTACACCTTC
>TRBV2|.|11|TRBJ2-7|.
CASHRSYEQYF
TGTGCCAGCCACAGGTCCTACGAGCAGTACTTC
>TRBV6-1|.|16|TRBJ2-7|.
CASSVTSVGAAYEQYF
TGTGCCAGCAGTGTGACCTCCGTGGGTGCGGCCTACGAGCAGTACTTC
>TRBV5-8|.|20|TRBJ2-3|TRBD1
CASSLIRDRSRRTSTDTQYF
TGTGCCAGCAGCTTGATCCGGGACAGGAGTCGTCGTACGTCGACAGATACGCAGTATTTT
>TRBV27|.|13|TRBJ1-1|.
CASSITENTEAFF
TGTGCCAGCAGTATAACAGAGAACACTGAAGCTTTCTTT
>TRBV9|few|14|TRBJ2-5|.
CASSVRGTQETQYF
TGTGCCAGCAGCGTCCGTGGCACCCAAGAGACCCAGTACTTC
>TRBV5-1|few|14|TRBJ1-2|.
CASSLVTANYGYTF
TGCGCCAGCAGCTTGGTAACAGCTAACTATGGCTACACCTTC
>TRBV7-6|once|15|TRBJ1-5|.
CASSLDRDGNQPQHF
TGTGCCAGCAGCTTAGACAGGGACGGCAATCAGCCCCAGCATTTT
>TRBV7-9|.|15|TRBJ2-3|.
CASSRGAQVTDTQYF
TGTGCCAGCAGCCGCGGGGCCCAGGTGACAGATACGCAGTATTTT
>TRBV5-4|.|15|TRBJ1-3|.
CASSLASGRGNTIYF
TGTGCCAGCAGCTTAGCTTCGGGGAGGGGAAACACCATATATTTT
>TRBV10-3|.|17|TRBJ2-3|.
CAISESRTGQLTDTQYF
TGTGCCATCAGTGAGTCGCGTACCGGACAGCTCACAGATACGCAGTATTTT
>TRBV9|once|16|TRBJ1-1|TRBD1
CASSAMTGSGNTEAFF
TGTGCCAGCAGCGCAATGACAGGGTCGGGTAACACTGAAGCTTTCTTT
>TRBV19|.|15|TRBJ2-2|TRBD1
CASSLGTGNTGELFF
TGTGCCAGTAGCCTAGGGACAGGGAACACCGGGGAGCTGTTTTTT
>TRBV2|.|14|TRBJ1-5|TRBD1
CASRGTGSNQPQHF
TGTGCCAGCAGGGGGACAGGGAGCAATCAGCCCCAGCATTTT
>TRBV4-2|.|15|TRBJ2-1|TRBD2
CASSQGTSTNNEQFF
TGTGCCAGCAGCCAAGGGACTAGCACCAATAATGAGCAGTTCTTC
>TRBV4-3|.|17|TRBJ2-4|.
CASSQGLQGGEKNIQYF
TGCGCCAGCAGCCAAGGGTTGCAGGGGGGAGAAAAAAACATTCAGTACTTC
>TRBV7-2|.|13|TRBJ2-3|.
CASSLDGADTQYF
TGTGCCAGCAGCTTAGACGGGGCAGATACGCAGTATTTT
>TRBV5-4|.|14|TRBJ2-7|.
CASSLDSYSYEQYF
TGTGCCAGCAGCTTGGACAGTTACTCCTACGAGCAGTACTTC
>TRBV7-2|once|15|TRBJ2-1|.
CASSPSRSSYNEQFF
TGTGCCAGCAGCCCTAGCCGGAGCTCCTACAATGAGCAGTTCTTC
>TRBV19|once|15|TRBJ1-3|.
CASSSRGRGGNTIYF
TGTGCCAGTAGTTCCCGGGGTCGAGGGGGAAACACCATATATTTT
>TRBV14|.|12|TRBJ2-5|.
CASSPGLQTQYF
TGTGCCAGCAGCCCGGGACTCCAGACCCAGTACTTC
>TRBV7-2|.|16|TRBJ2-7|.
CASSLAVRAGTYEQYF
TGTGCCAGCAGCTTAGCGGTGCGGGCAGGTACCTACGAGCAGTACTTC
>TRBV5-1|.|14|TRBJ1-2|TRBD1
CASSGGQGADGYTF
TGCGCCAGCAGCGGTGGACAGGGGGCAGATGGCTACACCTTC
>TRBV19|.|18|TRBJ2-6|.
CASSDTGGTFSGANVLTF
TGTGCCAGTAGTGATACAGGTGGCACGTTCTCTGGGGCCAACGTCCTGACTTTC
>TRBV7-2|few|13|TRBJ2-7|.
CASSLGRAVEQYF
TGTGCCAGCAGCTTAGGCAGGGCGGTGGAGCAGTACTTC
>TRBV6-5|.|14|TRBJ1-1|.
CASRPGQLNTEAFF
TGTGCCAGCAGGCCCGGACAGCTGAACACTGAAGCTTTCTTT
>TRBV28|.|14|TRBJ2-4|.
CASSTMGVGDIQYF
TGTGCCAGCAGCACCATGGGTGTAGGAGACATTCAGTACTTC
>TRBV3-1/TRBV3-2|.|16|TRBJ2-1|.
CASSQGGEFFYNEQFF
TGTGCCAGCAGCCAAGGGGGCGAGTTCTTCTACAATGAGCAGTTCTTC